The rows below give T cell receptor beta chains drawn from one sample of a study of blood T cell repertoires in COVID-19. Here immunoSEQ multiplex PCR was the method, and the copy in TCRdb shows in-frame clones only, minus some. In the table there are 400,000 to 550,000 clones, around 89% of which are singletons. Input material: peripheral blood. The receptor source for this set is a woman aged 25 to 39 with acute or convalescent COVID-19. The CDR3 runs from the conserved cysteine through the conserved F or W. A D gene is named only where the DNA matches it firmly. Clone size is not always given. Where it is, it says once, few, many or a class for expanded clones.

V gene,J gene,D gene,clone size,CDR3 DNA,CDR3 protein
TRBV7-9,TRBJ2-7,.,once,TGTGCCAGCGTAAGCGGGACAAAGTCCTACGAGCAGTACTTC,CASVSGTKSYEQYF
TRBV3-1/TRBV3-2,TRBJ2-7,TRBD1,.,TGTGCCAGCAGCCAAGATGGGACAGGGGACTACGAGCAGTACTTC,CASSQDGTGDYEQYF
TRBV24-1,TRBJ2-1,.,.,TGTGCCTCCTCCGGATCCGCGGGGTTTCATGAGCAGTTCTTC,CASSGSAGFHEQFF
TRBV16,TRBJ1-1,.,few,TGTGCCAGCAGCCTATCGACTGTTACTGAAGCTTTCTTT,CASSLSTVTEAFF
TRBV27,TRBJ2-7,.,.,TGTGCCAGCAGTTTAAGTACCGCCGCGTACGAGCAGTACTTC,CASSLSTAAYEQYF
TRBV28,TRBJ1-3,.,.,TGTGCCAGCATGCAAGACCCAGCGGCTCTCTCTGGAAACACCATATATTTT,CASMQDPAALSGNTIYF
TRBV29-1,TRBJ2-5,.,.,TGCAGCGTTGAAGGAGGAGTCGGAGAGACCCAGTACTTC,CSVEGGVGETQYF
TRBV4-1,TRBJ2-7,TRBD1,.,TGCGCCAGCAGCCCCAAACCGTCGACCGGGACAGGGAACGACGAGCAGTACTTC,CASSPKPSTGTGNDEQYF
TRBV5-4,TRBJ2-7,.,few,TGTGCCAGCAGCGAAGACTATCACGAGCAGTACTTC,CASSEDYHEQYF
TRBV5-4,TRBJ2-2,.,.,TGTGCCAGCAGCTTGGAGCGGGACACCGGGGAGCTGTTTTTT,CASSLERDTGELFF
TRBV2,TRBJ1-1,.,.,TGTGCCAGCAGTGATGGGGCAGGGACTGAAGCTTTCTTT,CASSDGAGTEAFF
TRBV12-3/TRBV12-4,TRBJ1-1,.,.,TGTGCCAGCAGCTCCCACTTGAACACTGAAGCTTTCTTT,CASSSHLNTEAFF
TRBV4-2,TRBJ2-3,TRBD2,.,TGTGCCAGCAGCCGCAATCTAGCGGGGAGCGGAGATACGCAGTATTTT,CASSRNLAGSGDTQYF
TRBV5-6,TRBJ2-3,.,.,TGTGCCAGCAGCTTGGTTTCTTCCACAGATACGCAGTATTTT,CASSLVSSTDTQYF
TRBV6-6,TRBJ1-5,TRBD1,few,TGTGCCAGCAGTTACGTCGACAGGGGTGGTCAGCCCCAGCATTTT,CASSYVDRGGQPQHF
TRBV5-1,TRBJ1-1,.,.,TGCGCCAGCAGCTCCTACGGCGGGGAGACAAACACTGAAGCTTTCTTT,CASSSYGGETNTEAFF
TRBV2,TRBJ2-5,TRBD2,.,TGTGCCAGCTCAGGACTAGCGGGGTATCAAGAGACCCAGTACTTC,CASSGLAGYQETQYF
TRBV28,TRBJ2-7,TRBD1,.,TGTGCCAGCAGTTGGGACAGGGGCAAGGAGCAGTACTTC,CASSWDRGKEQYF
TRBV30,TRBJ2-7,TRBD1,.,TGTGCCTGGAGTGTTAGGTCAGGGGGAATCTCCTACGAGCAGTACTTC,CAWSVRSGGISYEQYF
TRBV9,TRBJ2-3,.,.,TGTGCCAGCAGCGTAGGCGAGGATACGCAGTATTTT,CASSVGEDTQYF
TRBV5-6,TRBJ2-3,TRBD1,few,TGTGCCAGCAGCCGCGCCGGCAGGGGGCGGCCAGATACGCAGTATTTT,CASSRAGRGRPDTQYF
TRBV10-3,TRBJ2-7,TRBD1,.,TGTGCCATCAGTGAGGGGGACAGGGAGGCCTACGAGCAGTACTTC,CAISEGDREAYEQYF
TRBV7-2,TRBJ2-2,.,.,TGTGCCAGCAGCTTAGCAGCGGAGGACACCGGGGAGCTGTTTTTT,CASSLAAEDTGELFF